The next 3 T cell receptor beta chains were all read from a single sample in a study of beta chain features in type 1 diabetes. Their antigens remain unidentified. Expressed TCRB transcripts got sequenced, as all isolated RNA was reverse transcribed. This table comes from immunoSEQ multiplex PCR, and its TCRdb copy is limited to in-frame clones, with some not included. The repertoire holds some 22,000 clones, with about 58% as singletons. General study results and limits: Among all four CD4+ subsets, Type 1 diabetes patients had TCRB CDR3s that were moderately but significantly shorter.

The sample taken for sequencing was stem cell memory CD4+ T cells from blood. The receptors originated from a man between 18 and 29 years old with type 1 diabetes.

This sequence joins TRBV11-2 and TRBJ1-3; tentatively, D is TRBD1 (5 bases). CDR3 length: 14 amino acids. The germline V and J ends were trimmed by 3 bases and 2 bases, with 8 bases remaining between them. Looked up from germline, CDR1 is SGHAT and CDR2 is FQNNGV. The CDR3 region has the DNA TGTGCCAGCAGCTTCGGGGGGACTGGAAACACCATATATTTT. Translating it yields CASSFGGTGNTIYF.

This clone was counted between two and nine times. This chain links TRBV5-1 with TRBJ2-1; no clear D gene. Germline CDR1 is SGHRS and CDR2 is YFSETQ. V lost 4 bases and J 2 bases, leaving 7 bases between the germline ends. This CDR3 contains 13 residues. This chain's CDR3 is CASSPPAYNEQFF. The CDR3 bases are TGCGCCAGCAGCCCCCCGGCCTACAATGAGCAGTTCTTC.

The chain combines TRBV21-1 with TRBJ2-7; the table's TRBD2 call for D was not verified on the DNA. TRBV21-1 is classified as a pseudogene. The CDR3 has 14 amino acids. The CDR3 nucleotides read TGTGCCAGCAGCAAAAAACGCGGAGCCTACGAGCAGTACTTC. Translation gives CASSKKRGAYEQYF.